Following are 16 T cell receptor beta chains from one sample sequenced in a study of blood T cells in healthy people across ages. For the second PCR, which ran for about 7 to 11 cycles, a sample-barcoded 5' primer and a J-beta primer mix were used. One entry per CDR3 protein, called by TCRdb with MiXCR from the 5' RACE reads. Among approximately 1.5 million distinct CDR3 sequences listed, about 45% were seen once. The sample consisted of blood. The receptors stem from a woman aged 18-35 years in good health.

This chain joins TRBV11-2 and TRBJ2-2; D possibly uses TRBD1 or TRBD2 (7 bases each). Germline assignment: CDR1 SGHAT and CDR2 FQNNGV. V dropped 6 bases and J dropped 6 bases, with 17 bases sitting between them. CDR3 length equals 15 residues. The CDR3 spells CASRALTGRAGELFF. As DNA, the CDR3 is TGTGCCAGCAGGGCACTGACAGGGAGGGCCGGGGAGCTGTTTTTT.

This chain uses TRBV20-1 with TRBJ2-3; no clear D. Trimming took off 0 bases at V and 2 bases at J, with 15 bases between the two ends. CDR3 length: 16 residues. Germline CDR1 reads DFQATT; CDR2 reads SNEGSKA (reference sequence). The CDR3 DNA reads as TGCAGTGCTAGAGATCCCGCAGGAGCTTACACAGATACGCAGTATTTT. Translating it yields CSARDPAGAYTDTQYF.

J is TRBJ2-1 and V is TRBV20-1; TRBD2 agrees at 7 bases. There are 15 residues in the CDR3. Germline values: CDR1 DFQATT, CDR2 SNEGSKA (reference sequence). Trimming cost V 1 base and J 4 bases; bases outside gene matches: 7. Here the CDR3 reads CSARAPAGAYNEQFF. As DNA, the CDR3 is TGCAGTGCTAGAGCCCCGGCGGGAGCTTACAATGAGCAGTTCTTC.

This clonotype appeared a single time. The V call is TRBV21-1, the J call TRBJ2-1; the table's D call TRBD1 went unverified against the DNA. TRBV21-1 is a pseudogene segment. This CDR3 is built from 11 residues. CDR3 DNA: TGTGCCAGCAACGCCCCCCATGAGCAGTTCTTC. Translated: CASNAPHEQFF.

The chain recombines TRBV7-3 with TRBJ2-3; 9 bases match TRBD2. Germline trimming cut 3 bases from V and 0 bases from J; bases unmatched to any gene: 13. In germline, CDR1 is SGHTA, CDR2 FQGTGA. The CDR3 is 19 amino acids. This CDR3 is CASSFRPRDSGGSTDTQYF. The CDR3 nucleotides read TGTGCCAGCAGCTTCCGCCCGCGGGATAGCGGGGGTAGCACAGATACGCAGTATTTT.

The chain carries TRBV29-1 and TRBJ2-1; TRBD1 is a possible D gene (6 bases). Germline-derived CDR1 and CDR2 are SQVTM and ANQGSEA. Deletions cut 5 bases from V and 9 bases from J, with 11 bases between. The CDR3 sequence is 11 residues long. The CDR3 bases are TGCAGCGTTAACAGGGTCGGTGAGCAGTTCTTC. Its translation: CSVNRVGEQFF.

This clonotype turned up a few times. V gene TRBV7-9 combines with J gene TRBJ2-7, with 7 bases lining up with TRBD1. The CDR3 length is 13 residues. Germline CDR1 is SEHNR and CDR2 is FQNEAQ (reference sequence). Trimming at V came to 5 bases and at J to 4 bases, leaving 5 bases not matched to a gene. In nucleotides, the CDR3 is TGTGCCAGCAGCCGGGACAGCGATTACGAGCAGTACTTC. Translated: CASSRDSDYEQYF.

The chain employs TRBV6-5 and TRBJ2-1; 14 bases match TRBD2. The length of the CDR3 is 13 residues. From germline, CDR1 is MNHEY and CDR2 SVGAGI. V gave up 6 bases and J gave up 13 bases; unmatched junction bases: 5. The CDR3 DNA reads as TGTGCCAGCAGGACTAGCGGGGGGGAGACCCAGTTCTTC. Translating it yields CASRTSGGETQFF.

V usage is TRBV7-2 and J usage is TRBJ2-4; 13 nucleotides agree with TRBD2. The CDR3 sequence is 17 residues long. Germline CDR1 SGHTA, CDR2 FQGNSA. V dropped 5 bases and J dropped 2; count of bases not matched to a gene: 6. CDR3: CASSRTSGRDPKNIQYF. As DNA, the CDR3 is TGTGCCAGCAGCCGCACTAGCGGGAGGGACCCCAAAAACATTCAGTACTTC.

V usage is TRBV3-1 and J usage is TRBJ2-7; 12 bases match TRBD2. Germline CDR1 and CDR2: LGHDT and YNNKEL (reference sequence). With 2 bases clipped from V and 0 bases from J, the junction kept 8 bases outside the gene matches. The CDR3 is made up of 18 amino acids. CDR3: CASSQRLAGGKSSYEQYF. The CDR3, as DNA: TGTGCCAGCAGCCAAAGGCTAGCGGGGGGGAAAAGCTCCTACGAGCAGTACTTC.

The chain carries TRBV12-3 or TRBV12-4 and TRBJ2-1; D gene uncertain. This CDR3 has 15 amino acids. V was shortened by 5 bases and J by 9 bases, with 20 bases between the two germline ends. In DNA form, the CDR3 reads TGTGCCAGCAGTGGCCGGCTCCGAGGCTTTGGTGAGCAGTTCTTC. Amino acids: CASSGRLRGFGEQFF.

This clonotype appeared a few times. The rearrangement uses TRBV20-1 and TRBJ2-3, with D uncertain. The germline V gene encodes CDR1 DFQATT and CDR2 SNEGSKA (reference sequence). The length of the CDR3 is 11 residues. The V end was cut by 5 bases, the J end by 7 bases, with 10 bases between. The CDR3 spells CSASQAHTQYF. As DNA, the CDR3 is TGCAGTGCTTCTCAGGCGCATACGCAGTATTTT.

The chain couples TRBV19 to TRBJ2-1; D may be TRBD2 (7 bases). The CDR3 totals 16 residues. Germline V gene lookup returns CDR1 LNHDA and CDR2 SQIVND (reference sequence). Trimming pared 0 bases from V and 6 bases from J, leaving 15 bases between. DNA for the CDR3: TGTGCCAGTAGTATAGATACGGGGGGCCACACCAATGAGCAGTTCTTC. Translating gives CASSIDTGGHTNEQFF.

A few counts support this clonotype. CDR3 loop: CASSYRGLAGLTDTQYF. In nucleotides, the CDR3 is TGTGCCAGCAGTTACCGCGGACTAGCGGGGCTCACAGATACGCAGTATTTT. The chain couples TRBV6-2 or TRBV6-3 to TRBJ2-3, with TRBD2 matching over 12 bases. Germline CDR1 and CDR2: MNHEY and SVGEGT. The CDR3 is 17 residues long. The trim removed 2 bases at V and 2 bases at J, leaving 5 bases unmatched.

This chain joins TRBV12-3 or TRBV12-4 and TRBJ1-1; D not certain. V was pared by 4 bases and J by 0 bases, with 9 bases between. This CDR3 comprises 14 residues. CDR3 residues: CASSSADMNTEAFF. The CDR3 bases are TGTGCCAGCAGTTCCGCTGATATGAACACTGAAGCTTTCTTT.

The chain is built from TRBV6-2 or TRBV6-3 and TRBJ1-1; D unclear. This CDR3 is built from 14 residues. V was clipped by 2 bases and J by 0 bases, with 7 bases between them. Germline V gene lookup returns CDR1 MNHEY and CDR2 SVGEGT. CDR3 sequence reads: CASSYPDLNTEAFF. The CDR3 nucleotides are TGTGCCAGCAGTTACCCAGACCTGAACACTGAAGCTTTCTTT.